This T cell receptor beta chain stems from a study of post-analysis software for immune sequencing data. Study-level results: Comparison with controls showed significantly lower normalized Chao1 diversity in multiple sclerosis patients. F measure grouped same-batch samples tightly together.

With regard to this clonotype: As yet, its antigen is unknown.

Researchers reported that TCR beta cDNA libraries carried unique molecular identifiers. Input populations of roughly 0.95 to 10 million T cells gave rise to around 500,000 cDNA molecules. Using its own MiXCR run on the PCR reads, TCRdb lists one record per CDR3 protein. The sample contains about 570,000 distinct CDR3 sequences, around 31% of which appear only once. The sequencing input was blood. The clonotype was recovered from a girl younger than 18 with multiple sclerosis.

The CDR3 DNA is TGTGCCAGTACCCCATCATTTTTCCTAGCCAAAAACATTCAGTACTTC. It is translated as CASTPSFFLAKNIQYF. The J gene is TRBJ2-4, the V gene TRBV19; the D is unclear. V was clipped by 7 bases and J by 0 bases, with 16 bases between them. Germline V gene sequence: CDR1 LNHDA, CDR2 SQIVND (reference sequence). This CDR3 comprises 16 residues.